This TCR beta chain was captured in a study of CD8 T cells in Susac syndrome. As for the study in general: Active disease was present in about six of the sequenced Susac syndrome patients, and remission in fewer than ten.

The CDR3 loop spans 16 amino acids. V lost 6 bases to trimming and J lost 2 bases; unmatched junction nucleotides: 10. Random hexamers primed reverse transcription of 0.5 to 1 ug RNA. The immunoSEQ assay covered 54 Vbeta and 13 Jbeta segments for CDR3. Using its own MiXCR run on the immunoSEQ multiplex PCR reads, TCRdb lists one record per CDR3 protein. The table has 80,000 to 95,000 distinct CDR3 sequences, over 85% seen once. CD8+ and CD4+ T cells from blood underwent TCR beta sequencing, which was carried out in a high-throughput format. Recently defined diagnostic criteria classed the Susac syndrome patients as definite or probable.

This receptor was obtained from a human donor with Susac syndrome. Input material: CD8+ T cells from PBMCs. The chain joins TRBV12-3 or TRBV12-4 to TRBJ2-3; 8 bases map to TRBD2. The CDR3 sequence: CASSRRLAGFTDTQYF. The CDR3 nucleotides are TGTGCCAGCAGCCGCCGGCTAGCGGGCTTCACAGATACGCAGTATTTT.